The count of the clone carrying this TCR beta chain is one. Germline CDR1 SGHRS, CDR2 YFSETQ. The J segment lost 2 bases and the V segment lost 3 bases, leaving 11 bases of the junction unmatched. The CDR3 consists of 17 residues. Grouping used clinical history reported by participants in a survey and questionnaire. The record originates from a study of blood T cell repertoires in COVID-19. The method was immunoSEQ multiplex PCR; TCRdb's version includes in-frame clones alone and lacks a portion of them. The table has about 190,000 clones, roughly 84% seen once. The sequence came from a woman aged 25 to 39 who had recovered from COVID-19. The sequenced material came from PBMCs or T cells enriched from blood (not recorded which). This chain joins TRBV5-1 and TRBJ2-1; 7 bases are shared with TRBD2. The CDR3 region is CASSSNSGPKAYNEQFF. The DNA of the CDR3 is TGCGCCAGCAGCTCTAATAGCGGGCCGAAAGCCTACAATGAGCAGTTCTTC.